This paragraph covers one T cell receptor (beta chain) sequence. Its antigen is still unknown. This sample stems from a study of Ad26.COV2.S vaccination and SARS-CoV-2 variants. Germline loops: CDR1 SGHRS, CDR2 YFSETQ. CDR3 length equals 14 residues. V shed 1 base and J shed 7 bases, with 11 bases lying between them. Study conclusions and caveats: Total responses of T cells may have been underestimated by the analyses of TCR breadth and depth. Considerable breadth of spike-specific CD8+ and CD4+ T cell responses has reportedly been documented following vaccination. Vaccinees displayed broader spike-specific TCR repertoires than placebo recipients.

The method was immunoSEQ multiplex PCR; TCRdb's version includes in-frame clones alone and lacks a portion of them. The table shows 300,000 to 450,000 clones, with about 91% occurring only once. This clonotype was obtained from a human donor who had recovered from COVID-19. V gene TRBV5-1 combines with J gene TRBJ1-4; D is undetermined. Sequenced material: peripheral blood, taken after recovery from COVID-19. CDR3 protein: CASSLTERGEKLFF. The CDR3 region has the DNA TGCGCCAGCAGCTTGACGGAGAGAGGTGAAAAACTGTTTTTT.